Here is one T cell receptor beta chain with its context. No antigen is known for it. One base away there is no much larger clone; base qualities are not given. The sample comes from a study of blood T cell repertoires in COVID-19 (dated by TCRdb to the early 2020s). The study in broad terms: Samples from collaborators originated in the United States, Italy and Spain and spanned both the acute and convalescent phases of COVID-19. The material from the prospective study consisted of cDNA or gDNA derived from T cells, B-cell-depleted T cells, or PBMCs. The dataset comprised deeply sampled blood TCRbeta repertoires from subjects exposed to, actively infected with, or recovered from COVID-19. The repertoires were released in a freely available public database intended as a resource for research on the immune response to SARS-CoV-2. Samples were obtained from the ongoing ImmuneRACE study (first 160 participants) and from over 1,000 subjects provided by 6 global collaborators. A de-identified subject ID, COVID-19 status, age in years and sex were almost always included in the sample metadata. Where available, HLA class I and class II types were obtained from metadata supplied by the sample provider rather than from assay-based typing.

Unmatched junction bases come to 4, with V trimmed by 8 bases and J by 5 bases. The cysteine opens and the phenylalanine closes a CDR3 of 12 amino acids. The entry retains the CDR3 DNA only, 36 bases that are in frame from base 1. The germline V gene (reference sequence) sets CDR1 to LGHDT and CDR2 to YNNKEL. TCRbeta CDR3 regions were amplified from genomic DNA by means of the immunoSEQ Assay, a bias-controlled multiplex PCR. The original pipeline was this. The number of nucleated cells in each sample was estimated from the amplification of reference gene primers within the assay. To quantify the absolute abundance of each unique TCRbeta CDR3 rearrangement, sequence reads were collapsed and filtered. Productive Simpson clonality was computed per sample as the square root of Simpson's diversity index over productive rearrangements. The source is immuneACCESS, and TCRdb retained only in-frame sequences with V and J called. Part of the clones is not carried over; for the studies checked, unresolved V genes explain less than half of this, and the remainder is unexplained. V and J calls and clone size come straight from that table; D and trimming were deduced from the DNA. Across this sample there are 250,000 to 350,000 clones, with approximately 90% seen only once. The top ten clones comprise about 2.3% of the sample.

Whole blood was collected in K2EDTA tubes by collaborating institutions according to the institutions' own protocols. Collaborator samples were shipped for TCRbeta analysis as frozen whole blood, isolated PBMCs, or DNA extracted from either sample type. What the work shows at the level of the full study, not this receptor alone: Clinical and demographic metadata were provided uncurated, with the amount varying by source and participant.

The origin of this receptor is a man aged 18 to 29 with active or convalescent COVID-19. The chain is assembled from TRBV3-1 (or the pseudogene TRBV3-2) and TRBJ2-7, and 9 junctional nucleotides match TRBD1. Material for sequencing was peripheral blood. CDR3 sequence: CASGDRDHEQYF. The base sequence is TGTGCCAGCGGGGACAGGGACCACGAGCAGTACTTC.